These 21 T cell receptor beta chains were all obtained from the same sample, sequenced in a study of T cells in localized non-small cell lung cancer (dated by TCRdb to 2019 to 2021). The library came from the immunoSEQ multiplex PCR assay. In TCRdb, the immuneACCESS table is reduced to in-frame sequences with V and J assigned. These tables do not hold every clone; where another copy was compared, an unresolved V gene accounts for under half, and the others remain unexplained. For this sample there are over a thousand clones; 20% to 25% appear just once. The ten largest clones represent around 19% of the sample. The starting material was normal lung tissue next to the tumor, obtained before any cancer treatment. These receptors came from a man aged 35 to 69 with stage III squamous cell lung carcinoma.

The J gene is TRBJ1-2, the V gene TRBV30; no definite D call. The germline V and J ends were trimmed by 3 bases and 1 base, with 18 bases remaining between them. In germline, CDR1 is GTSNPN, CDR2 SVGIG (reference sequence). The CDR3 consists of 16 residues. CDR3 bases: TGTGCCTGGAGAGCAATTAGGACGGAGTTTAACTATGGCTACACCTTC. Translating it yields CAWRAIRTEFNYGYTF.

This clone was counted only a few times. The rearrangement uses TRBV9 and TRBJ2-2; a possible D gene is TRBD1 (6 bases). The germline CDR1 and CDR2 sequences are SGDLS and YYNGEE. This CDR3 is 14 amino acids long. The germline V and J ends were trimmed by 4 bases and 3 bases, with 10 bases remaining between them. The CDR3 spells CASSTQGHTGELFF. In DNA form, the CDR3 reads TGTGCCAGCAGCACACAGGGTCACACCGGGGAGCTGTTTTTT.

This clone was observed a few times. The chain carries TRBV6-8 and TRBJ2-7, with D tentatively TRBD1 (6 bases). This CDR3 contains 16 residues. V was cut by 7 bases and J by 7 bases, with 26 bases left in between. CDR1 is MNHGY, CDR2 SAAAGT, per germline. The CDR3 loop reads CASTLPRVGARGEQYF. In DNA form, the CDR3 reads TGTGCCAGCACCTTACCCCGGGTTGGGGCCAGGGGAGAGCAGTACTTC.

This chain joins TRBV9 and TRBJ2-3; possibly TRBD1 or TRBD2 for D (6 bases each). Trimming cost V 0 bases and J 6 bases, with 17 bases left between them. The germline CDR1 and CDR2 sequences are SGDLS and YYNGEE. CDR3 length: 16 amino acids. The CDR3 sequence: CASSVEGETGRDTQYF. In DNA, the CDR3 is TGTGCCAGCAGCGTAGAAGGGGAAACAGGGAGGGATACGCAGTATTTT.

This chain links TRBV6-4 with TRBJ2-7, with TRBD2 identical over 10 bases. CDR1 is MRHNA, CDR2 SNTAGT, per germline. The CDR3 is 20 amino acids. V gave up 5 bases and J gave up 1 base; unmatched junction bases: 20. The CDR3 nucleotides read TGTGCCAGCAGTAGCCAAGACGGGAGTAGCGGGGGGCTAATTTCCTACGAGCAGTACTTC. It is translated as CASSSQDGSSGGLISYEQYF.

This clone was observed a handful of times. The chain has TRBV7-6 and TRBJ1-6; TRBD1 matches at 7 bases. This CDR3 is built from 15 residues. V dropped 5 bases and J dropped 6; count of bases not matched to a gene: 7. Germline CDR1 SGHVS, CDR2 FNYEAQ. The CDR3 spells CASSTTGQLNSPLHF. The DNA of the CDR3 is TGTGCCAGCAGCACGACGGGACAGCTTAATTCACCCCTCCACTTT.

This clone appeared a few times. This chain links TRBV11-3 with TRBJ2-7; 7 bases align to TRBD1. Germline V lookup: CDR1 SGHNT, CDR2 YENEEA. CDR3 length: 14 residues. The J segment lost 0 bases and the V segment lost 5 bases, leaving 4 bases of the junction unmatched. This CDR3 reads CASSQGDSSYEQYF. The DNA of the CDR3 is TGTGCCAGCAGCCAGGGGGACAGCTCCTACGAGCAGTACTTC.

This chain connects TRBV6-8 to TRBJ1-2; 7 bases map to TRBD1. The J segment lost 2 bases and the V segment lost 0 bases, leaving 0 bases of the junction unmatched. This CDR3 has 14 residues. The germline CDR1 and CDR2 sequences are MNHGY and SAAAGT. CDR3 nucleotides: TGTGCCAGCAGTTACTCGGGACAGAACTATGGCTACACCTTC. Its translation is CASSYSGQNYGYTF.

The CDR3 is CASSQPGQGDTDTQYF. CDR3 DNA sequence: TGTGCCAGCAGCCAACCCGGACAGGGGGACACAGATACGCAGTATTTT. The rearrangement uses TRBV28 and TRBJ2-3; 10 nucleotides align to TRBD1. Trimming removed 6 bases from V and 2 bases from J; junction bases left unmatched: 8. The CDR3 runs 16 residues. CDR1 is MDHEN, CDR2 SYDVKM, per germline.

The rearrangement uses TRBV9 and TRBJ1-2; 9 bases agree with TRBD1. CDR1 SGDLS and CDR2 YYNGEE come from the germline V gene. This CDR3 is 14 amino acids long. Unmatched junction bases numbered 5, after V lost 4 bases and J lost 4 bases. In DNA form, the CDR3 reads TGTGCCAGCAGCTCCACGGACAGGGGCTATGGCTACACCTTC. Encoded protein: CASSSTDRGYGYTF.

The gene calls are TRBV7-5 and TRBJ2-1; the table names TRBD2, a call not compared with the DNA. TRBV7-5 is reported as a pseudogene. The CDR3 length is 15 residues. The CDR3 region is CASSLVYSSYNEQFF. CDR3 in DNA: TGTGCCAGCAGCTTGGTATACTCTTCCTACAATGAGCAGTTCTTC.

This clone has a handful of counts. The V call is TRBV11-3, the J call TRBJ2-1, with a possible D match to TRBD1 (6 bases). The CDR3 loop spans 14 amino acids. From germline, CDR1 is SGHNT and CDR2 YENEEA. V was pared by 2 bases and J by 4 bases, with 9 bases between. Written as DNA, the CDR3 is TGTGCCAGCAGCTTAAGCGGACAGTACAATGAGCAGTTCTTC. Its protein product is CASSLSGQYNEQFF.

CDR3 in DNA: TGCGCCAGCAGCCTTCGGACCGACCGGGGAGGAGAGCAGTACTTC. Its protein product is CASSLRTDRGGEQYF. The V gene is TRBV5-1, the J gene TRBJ2-7, with D tentatively TRBD2 (6 bases). This CDR3 region has 15 residues. CDR1 is SGHRS and CDR2 is YFSETQ in the germline V gene. The V gene lost 4 bases and the J gene lost 7 bases, with 21 bases spanning the gap.

This clone is judged medium-sized. CDR3 sequence reads: CASSFYSSSYNEQFF. DNA for the CDR3: TGTGCCAGCAGCTTCTACTCGAGCTCCTACAATGAGCAGTTCTTC. This chain connects TRBV11-3 to TRBJ2-1; D gene uncertain. CDR1 and CDR2 from the germline V gene are SGHNT and YENEEA. The V end was cut by 3 bases, the J end by 0 bases, with 9 bases between. The CDR3 is made up of 15 amino acids.

This clone was counted a few times. J is TRBJ2-2 and V is TRBV28, with 9 bases that match TRBD1. The CDR3 has 16 residues. In germline, CDR1 is MDHEN, CDR2 SYDVKM. Losses at the gene ends were 6 bases for V and 5 bases for J; bases not matched to a gene: 10. The CDR3 loop reads CASSIPGQGRTGELFF. Written as DNA, the CDR3 is TGTGCCAGCAGCATACCGGGACAGGGCCGGACCGGGGAGCTGTTTTTT.

This clone was seen a few times. This chain links TRBV11-3 with TRBJ2-7, with D hard to call. With 0 bases removed from V and 6 bases from J, the gap between germline ends came to 12 bases. This CDR3 spans 14 amino acids. The germline CDR1 and CDR2 sequences are SGHNT and YENEEA. The CDR3 loop is CASSLDPQVGEQYF. The DNA for the CDR3 is TGTGCCAGCAGCTTAGATCCTCAGGTTGGCGAGCAGTACTTC.

This clone came up a few times. The chain combines TRBV11-3 with TRBJ2-1; 13 bases line up with TRBD2. The J segment lost 10 bases and the V segment lost 5 bases, leaving 8 bases of the junction unmatched. Germline values: CDR1 SGHNT, CDR2 YENEEA. The CDR3 covers 15 residues. CDR3 nucleotide sequence: TGTGCCAGCAGCCTGGGACTAGCGGGGAGAGCCGAGCAGTTCTTC. Protein product: CASSLGLAGRAEQFF.

V usage is TRBV9 and J usage is TRBJ2-7; 9 nucleotides line up with TRBD2. Germline V gene lookup returns CDR1 SGDLS and CDR2 YYNGEE. The CDR3 extends over 15 amino acids. V shed 2 bases, J shed 4 bases, and the junction held 7 bases outside the gene matches. This CDR3 is CASSVVAGEQYEQYF. The DNA of the CDR3 is TGTGCCAGCAGCGTCGTAGCGGGAGAGCAATACGAGCAGTACTTC.

By share, this clone counts as medium-sized (0.01 to 0.1%). The chain has TRBV11-3 and TRBJ2-3; D may match TRBD1 or TRBD2 (7 bases each). V lost 5 bases and J lost 1, with 19 bases in between. Germline V gene lookup returns CDR1 SGHNT and CDR2 YENEEA. The CDR3 loop spans 17 amino acids. The CDR3 nucleotides read TGTGCCAGCAGCCCCACCCAGGGGGGGATGGGCACAGATACGCAGTATTTT. It translates to CASSPTQGGMGTDTQYF. Variable domain in full (rest from reference TRBV11-3 and TRBJ2-3): EAGVVQSPRYKIIEKKQPVAFWCNPISGHNTLYWYLQNLGQGPELLIRYENEEAVDDSQLPKDRFSAERLKGVDSTLKIQPAELGDSAVYLCASSPTQGGMGTDTQYFGPGTRLTVL.

This chain links TRBV4-1 with TRBJ2-1; D is ambiguous. This CDR3 is 12 amino acids long. Germline CDR1 and CDR2: MGHRA and YSYEKL. Trimming cost V 0 bases and J 7 bases, with 4 bases left between them. The DNA of the CDR3 is TGCGCCAGCAGCCAAGAGGGAAATGAGCAGTTCTTC. It specifies CASSQEGNEQFF.

This clone has more than one count but fewer than ten. The chain has TRBV6-8 and TRBJ1-2; D is possibly TRBD1 (5 bases). Per germline, CDR1 MNHGY and CDR2 SAAAGT. The CDR3 is 12 amino acids. Trimming took off 6 bases at V and 4 bases at J, with 9 bases between the two ends. The CDR3 loop is CASSAGTYGYTF. The CDR3 coding sequence is TGTGCCAGCAGCGCAGGGACCTATGGCTACACCTTC.